Included here is one TCR beta chain sequence, with context. The data originate from a study of shared clonotypes between healthy human individuals. Across the whole study: Participating donors consisted of a couple of women and a few men aged 18 to 49.

Around 82 million PBMCs supplied genomic DNA for unsorted samples. Assay: immunoSEQ multiplex PCR; the TCRdb copy retains only in-frame clones and omits some. The table records roughly 480,000 clones, 65% to 80% of them present only once. Input material: PBMCs. The sequence was obtained from a woman aged 40-49 years in good health. Some clones in this sample may be carry-over from other donors' samples.

The CDR3 reads CASRTGTGTYEQYF. For the CDR3, the DNA is TGTGCCAGCAGAACAGGGACAGGGACCTACGAGCAGTACTTC. The chain recombines TRBV6-5 with TRBJ2-7; 9 nucleotides line up with TRBD1. With 6 bases clipped from V and 2 bases from J, the junction kept 5 bases outside the gene matches. There are 14 residues in the CDR3. Germline CDR1 is MNHEY and CDR2 is SVGAGI.